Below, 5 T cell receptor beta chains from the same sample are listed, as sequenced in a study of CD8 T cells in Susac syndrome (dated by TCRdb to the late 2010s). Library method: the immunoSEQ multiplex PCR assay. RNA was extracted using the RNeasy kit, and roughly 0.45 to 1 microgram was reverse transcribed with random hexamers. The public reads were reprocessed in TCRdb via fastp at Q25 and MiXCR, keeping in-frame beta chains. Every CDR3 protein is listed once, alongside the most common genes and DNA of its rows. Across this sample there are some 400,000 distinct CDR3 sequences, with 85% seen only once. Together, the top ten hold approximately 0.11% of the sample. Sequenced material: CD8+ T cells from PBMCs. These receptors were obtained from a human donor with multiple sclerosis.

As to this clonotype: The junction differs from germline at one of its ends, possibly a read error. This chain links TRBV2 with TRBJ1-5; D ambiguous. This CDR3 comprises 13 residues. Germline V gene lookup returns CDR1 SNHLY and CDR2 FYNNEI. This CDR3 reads CATGGQWNQPRHF. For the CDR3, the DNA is TGTGCCACGGGTGGGCAATGGAATCAGCCCCGGCATTTT. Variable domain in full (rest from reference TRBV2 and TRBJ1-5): EPEVTQTPSHQVTQMGQEVILRCVPISNHLYFYWYRQILGQKVEFLVSFYNNEISEKSEIFDDQFSVERPDGSNFTLKIRSTKLEDSAMYFCATGGQWNQPRHFGDGTRLSIL.

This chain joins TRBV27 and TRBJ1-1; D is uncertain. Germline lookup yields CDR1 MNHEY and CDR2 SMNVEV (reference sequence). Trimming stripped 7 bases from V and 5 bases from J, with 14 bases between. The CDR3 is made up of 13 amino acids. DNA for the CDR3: TGTGCCAGCACTTCCTTCGCGGGGACTGAAGCTTTCTTT. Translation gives CASTSFAGTEAFF.

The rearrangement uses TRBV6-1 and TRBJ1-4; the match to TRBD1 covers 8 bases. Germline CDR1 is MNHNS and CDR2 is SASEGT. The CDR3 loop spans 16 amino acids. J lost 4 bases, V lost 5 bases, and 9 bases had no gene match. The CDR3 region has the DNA TGTGCCAGCAGTCGGCACGGACAGGGCGTTAATGAAAAACTGTTTTTT. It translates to CASSRHGQGVNEKLFF.

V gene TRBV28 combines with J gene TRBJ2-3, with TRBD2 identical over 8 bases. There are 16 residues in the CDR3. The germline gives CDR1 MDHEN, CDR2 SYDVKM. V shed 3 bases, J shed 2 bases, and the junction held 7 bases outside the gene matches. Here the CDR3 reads CASSLPGGGTTDTQYF. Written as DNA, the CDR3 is TGTGCCAGCAGTTTGCCCGGGGGGGGAACCACAGATACGCAGTATTTT.

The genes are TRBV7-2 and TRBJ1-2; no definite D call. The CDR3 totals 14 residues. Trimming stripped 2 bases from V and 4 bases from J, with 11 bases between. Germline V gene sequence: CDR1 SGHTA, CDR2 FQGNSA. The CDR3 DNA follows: TGTGCCAGCAGCTTACCCGGAGGGAGCTATGGCTACACCTTC. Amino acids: CASSLPGGSYGYTF. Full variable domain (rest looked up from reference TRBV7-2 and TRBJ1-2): GAGVSQSPSNKVTEKGKDVELRCDPISGHTALYWYRQSLGQGLEFLIYFQGNSAPDKSGLPSDRFSAERTGGSVSTLTIQRTQQEDSAVYLCASSLPGGSYGYTFGSGTRLTVV.